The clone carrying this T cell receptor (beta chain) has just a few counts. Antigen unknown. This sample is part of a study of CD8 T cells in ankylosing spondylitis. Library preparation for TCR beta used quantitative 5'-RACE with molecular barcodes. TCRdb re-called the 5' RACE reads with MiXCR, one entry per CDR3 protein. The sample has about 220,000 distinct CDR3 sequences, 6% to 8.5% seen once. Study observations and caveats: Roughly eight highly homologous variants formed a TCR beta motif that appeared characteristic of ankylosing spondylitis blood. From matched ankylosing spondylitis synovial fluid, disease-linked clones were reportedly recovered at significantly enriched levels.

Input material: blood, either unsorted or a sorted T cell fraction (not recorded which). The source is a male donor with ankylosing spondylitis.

The CDR3 reads CASSLEKRNTQYF. The DNA of the CDR3 is TGTGCCAGCAGCTTGGAAAAACGAAATACGCAGTATTTT. V is TRBV11-2 and J is TRBJ2-3; the D is unclear. The ends were cut back, 3 bases at V and 7 bases at J, with 11 bases in the middle. The CDR3 runs to 13 residues. CDR1 and CDR2 from the germline V gene are SGHAT and FQNNGV. Together with reference TRBV11-2 and TRBJ2-3, the CDR3 gives the full variable domain: EAGVAQSPRYKIIEKRQSVAFWCNPISGHATLYWYQQILGQGPKLLIQFQNNGVVDDSQLPKDRFSAERLKGVDSTLKIQPAKLEDSAVYLCASSLEKRNTQYFGPGTRLTVL.